These 20 T cell receptor beta chains share one sample of origin, sequenced in a study of T cell responses to AZD1222 COVID-19 vaccine. Profiling relied on immunoSEQ multiplex PCR, and the TCRdb table lists in-frame clones only, not all of them. The sample gives roughly 140,000 clones, almost 95% of which show up once; approximately 9% is in the top ten. The sample consisted of peripheral blood, taken 28 days after the second AZD1222 dose. Receptor source: an adult who received the AZD1222 COVID-19 vaccine.

CDR3 amino acids: CASSFLYGYTF. The CDR3 bases are TGTGCCAGCAGTTTTCTCTATGGCTACACCTTC. The genes are TRBV12-3 or TRBV12-4 and TRBJ1-2; D remains unclear. V lost 3 bases and J lost 4, with 3 bases in between. The CDR3 covers 11 residues.

The rearrangement links TRBV7-2 to TRBJ1-2; D is uncertain. Deletions cut 5 bases from V and 0 bases from J, with 10 bases between. The CDR3 runs to 14 residues. Germline V CDR1 and CDR2: SGHTA, FQGNSA. CDR3 loop: CASSGGRANYGYTF. CDR3 sequence (DNA): TGTGCCAGCAGCGGTGGCCGGGCTAACTATGGCTACACCTTC.

The rearrangement links TRBV19 to TRBJ1-4, with D uncertain. Looked up from germline, CDR1 is LNHDA and CDR2 is SQIVND (reference sequence). The V gene lost 6 bases and the J gene lost 7 bases, with 9 bases spanning the gap. CDR3 length: 12 amino acids. CDR3 nucleotide sequence: TGTGCCAGTAGGACCTTGGGTGAAAAACTGTTTTTT. This encodes CASRTLGEKLFF.

V and J are TRBV14 and TRBJ2-1, with TRBD2 matching 9 bases. Germline V gives CDR1 SGHDN, CDR2 FVKESK. V lost 4 bases, J lost 9 bases, and 4 bases stayed unmatched. This CDR3 is 13 amino acids long. The CDR3 sequence: CASSPSGIVEQFF. CDR3 DNA: TGTGCCAGCAGCCCTAGCGGGATAGTTGAGCAGTTCTTC.

This chain connects TRBV11-3 to TRBJ1-6; D is unresolved. Trimming stripped 3 bases from V and 4 bases from J, with 4 bases between. The CDR3 spans 13 residues. Germline loops: CDR1 SGHNT, CDR2 YENEEA. The CDR3 here is CASSFAYNSPLHF. The CDR3 DNA reads TGTGCCAGCAGCTTCGCATATAATTCACCCCTCCACTTT.

V is TRBV6-6 and J is TRBJ1-1; weak D call: TRBD1 (6 bases). The length of the CDR3 is 14 residues. CDR1 is MNHNY, CDR2 SVGAGI, per germline (reference sequence). V dropped 0 bases and J dropped 9 bases, with 14 bases sitting between them. The chain's CDR3 is CASSYSEQGGQAFF. The CDR3, as DNA: TGTGCCAGCAGTTACTCGGAACAGGGCGGACAAGCTTTCTTT.

The rearrangement uses TRBV5-1 and TRBJ1-1, with D possibly matching TRBD1 (6 bases). The CDR3 is made up of 16 amino acids. V lost 6 bases and J 4 bases, leaving 22 bases between the germline ends. Looked up from germline, CDR1 is SGHRS and CDR2 is YFSETQ. The CDR3 coding sequence is TGCGCCAGCACTCCCTCGACGGGGGCTCGGGGCACTGAAGCTTTCTTT. Its protein product is CASTPSTGARGTEAFF.

A note on this clone: Its ends do not fully match the called genes, so a read error is possible. This CDR3 reads CASSLGAGAF. CDR3 DNA: TGTGCCAGCAGCTTAGGGGCAGGCGCCTTC. The chain combines TRBV11-3 with TRBJ1-2; D is unresolved. The CDR3 is 10 amino acids. Germline values: CDR1 SGHNT, CDR2 YENEEA.

V gene TRBV5-1 combines with J gene TRBJ1-2, with no clear D. Trimming pared 0 bases from V and 6 bases from J, leaving 9 bases between. The CDR3 is made up of 13 amino acids. CDR1 SGHRS and CDR2 YFSETQ come from the germline V gene. DNA of the CDR3: TGCGCCAGCAGCTTGGCCGAGCTGCATGGCTACACCTTC. This sequence encodes CASSLAELHGYTF.

The chain joins TRBV5-6 to TRBJ1-5; D is uncertain. The CDR3 spans 15 residues. Germline V gives CDR1 SGHDT, CDR2 YYEEEE. V was shortened by 0 bases and J by 4 bases, with 11 bases between the two germline ends. In DNA form, the CDR3 reads TGTGCCAGCAGCTTGGAGCATGACCCTAATCAGCCCCAGCATTTT. Encoded protein: CASSLEHDPNQPQHF.

The chain couples TRBV4-1 to TRBJ1-1; no reliable D call. Trimming cost V 3 bases and J 8 bases, with 16 bases left between them. Germline assignment: CDR1 MGHRA and CDR2 YSYEKL. This CDR3 region has 14 residues. The CDR3 sequence is CASSQPTVTQEAFF. CDR3 DNA sequence: TGCGCCAGCAGCCAGCCTACGGTTACCCAAGAAGCTTTCTTT.

This chain joins TRBV7-2 and TRBJ1-5; tentatively, D is TRBD1 (5 bases). This CDR3 region has 13 residues. CDR1 SGHTA and CDR2 FQGNSA come from the germline V gene. Trimming took 4 bases from V and 11 from J, leaving 15 bases between them. The CDR3 sequence is CASSSIQGLSQHF. The DNA for the CDR3 is TGTGCCAGCAGCTCGATCCAGGGTCTGTCCCAGCATTTT.

The CDR3 region is CASSPGTANYGYTF. The CDR3 bases are TGTGCCAGCAGCCCCGGGACCGCTAACTATGGCTACACCTTC. The genes are TRBV6-6 and TRBJ1-2; TRBD1 is a possible D gene (5 bases). This CDR3 has 14 amino acids. Looked up from germline, CDR1 is MNHNY and CDR2 is SVGAGI (reference sequence). V was trimmed by 6 bases and J by 0 bases, leaving 11 bases between them.

V gene TRBV18 combines with J gene TRBJ1-5, with unresolved D. V lost 3 bases and J lost 0, with 9 bases in between. The germline CDR1 and CDR2 sequences are KGHSH and LQKENI. The CDR3 totals 15 residues. CDR3: CASSPDRYSNQPQHF. The CDR3 DNA reads TGTGCCAGCTCACCGGACCGCTATAGCAATCAGCCCCAGCATTTT.

The rearrangement uses TRBV5-4 and TRBJ2-3; D could derive from TRBD1 or TRBD2 (6 bases each). This CDR3 comprises 15 residues. Per the germline V gene, CDR1 is SGHNT and CDR2 is YYREEE (reference sequence). V was pared by 3 bases and J by 3 bases, with 14 bases between. The CDR3 is CASSYGGTRTDTQYF. The CDR3 region has the DNA TGTGCCAGCAGCTACGGGGGCACGAGAACAGATACGCAGTATTTT.

The rearrangement uses TRBV5-4 and TRBJ2-7; TRBD1 matches at 7 bases. The V gene's germline CDR1 is SGHNT and CDR2 YYREEE (reference sequence). The CDR3 is 16 amino acids. V gave up 4 bases and J gave up 1 base; unmatched junction bases: 11. The CDR3 protein is CASSLFTGVSSYEQYF. The CDR3 DNA is TGTGCCAGCAGCCTCTTTACAGGGGTTAGTTCCTACGAGCAGTACTTC.

This chain joins TRBV5-8 and TRBJ2-5; the match to TRBD1 covers 7 bases. The CDR3 covers 16 residues. V was clipped by 3 bases and J by 3 bases; unmatched bases: 11. Per the germline V gene, CDR1 is SGHTS and CDR2 is YDEGEE. In DNA form, the CDR3 reads TGTGCCAGCAGCTCCGTGGGGTGGGACAGAAAAGAGACCCAGTACTTC. This encodes CASSSVGWDRKETQYF.

The chain has TRBV7-8 and TRBJ1-1, with no clear D. Germline V gene lookup returns CDR1 SGHVS and CDR2 FQNEAQ. Trimming took off 5 bases at V and 0 bases at J, with 13 bases between the two ends. CDR3 size: 15 residues. CDR3 loop: CASSQDRLLNTEAFF. CDR3 sequence (DNA): TGTGCCAGCAGCCAGGACCGTCTTTTGAACACTGAAGCTTTCTTT.

This clone was seen a single time. CDR3 in DNA: TGTGCCAGCAGCTTAGAGGAAGACTATGGCTACACCTTC. As protein: CASSLEEDYGYTF. V and J are TRBV11-3 and TRBJ1-2; D gene ambiguous. Germline-derived CDR1 and CDR2 are SGHNT and YENEEA. CDR3 length: 13 amino acids. Trimming shortened V by 0 bases and J by 3 bases, and 5 bases separated the two germline ends. The whole variable domain, remainder taken from reference TRBV11-3 and TRBJ1-2, is EAGVVQSPRYKIIEKKQPVAFWCNPISGHNTLYWYLQNLGQGPELLIRYENEEAVDDSQLPKDRFSAERLKGVDSTLKIQPAELGDSAVYLCASSLEEDYGYTFGSGTRLTVV.

This chain uses TRBV5-1 with TRBJ1-3; TRBD1 agrees at 7 bases. The V gene end was trimmed by 6 bases and the J gene end by 2 bases; junction bases not matched to a gene: 14. The CDR3 length is 17 residues. Germline CDR1 and CDR2: SGHRS and YFSETQ. The CDR3 reads CASTPNHFRGTGNTIYF. The DNA for the CDR3 is TGCGCCAGCACCCCTAATCATTTCAGGGGGACTGGAAACACCATATATTTT.